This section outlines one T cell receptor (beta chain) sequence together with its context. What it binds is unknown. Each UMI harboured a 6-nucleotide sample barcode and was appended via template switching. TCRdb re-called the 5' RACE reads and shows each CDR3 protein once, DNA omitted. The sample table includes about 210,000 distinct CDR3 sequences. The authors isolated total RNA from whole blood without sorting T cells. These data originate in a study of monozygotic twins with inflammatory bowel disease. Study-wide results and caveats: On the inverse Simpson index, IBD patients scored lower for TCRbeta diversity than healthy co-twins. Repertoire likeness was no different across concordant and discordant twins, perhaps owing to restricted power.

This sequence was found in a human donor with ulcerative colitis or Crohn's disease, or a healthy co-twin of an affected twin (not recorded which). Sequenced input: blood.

The CDR3 reads CASSLVLDSPREQYF. This chain joins TRBV5-1 and TRBJ2-7; TCRdb's D call of TRBD1 is untestable without DNA. Germline-derived CDR1 and CDR2 are SGHRS and YFSETQ. The CDR3 has 15 amino acids.